This is a list of T cell receptor beta chains from one sample in a study of shared clonotypes between healthy human individuals. The table came from immunoSEQ multiplex PCR; TCRdb's copy has only in-frame clones and leaves some out. This sample carries roughly 1,800,000 clones, about 95% of them seen once, and the ten largest clones take approximately 1.2%. Sequencing was performed on naive CD8+ T cells sorted from blood. The receptors stem from a man in his late teens or twenties in good health. Both conserved end residues are part of each CDR3. D genes are given only for firm matches. The listing skips clone size in some rows; elsewhere it reads once, few, many or a size class.

>-|TRBJ1-6|15|TRBV4-1|-
TGCGCCAGCAGCCAAGTGCTAACAGGGTCTTCACCCCTCCACTTT
CASSQVLTGSSPLHF
>-|TRBJ2-7|15|TRBV6-1|-
TGTGCCAGCAGTGAATTCGCTAGCGACGGGTACGAGCAGTACTTC
CASSEFASDGYEQYF
>-|TRBJ2-7|14|TRBV2|-
TGTGCCAGCAGTGACCCAGGGTGGGGATACGAGCAGTACTTC
CASSDPGWGYEQYF
>-|TRBJ2-7|16|TRBV11-2|-
TGTGCCAGCAGCCTCTATTCGAAGGGCAGCTCCTACGAGCAGTACTTC
CASSLYSKGSSYEQYF
>once|TRBJ2-7|14|TRBV7-9|TRBD2
TGTGCCAGCAGCCAAGGGGAGGGCCCCTACGAGCAGTACTTC
CASSQGEGPYEQYF
>-|TRBJ2-2|15|TRBV11-2|-
TGTGCCAGCAGCGACCCGGGACACAACACCGGGGAGCTGTTTTTT
CASSDPGHNTGELFF
>-|TRBJ2-1|14|TRBV13|TRBD2
TGTGCCAGCAGCCTAAGACTAGCTCGCAATGAGCAGTTCTTC
CASSLRLARNEQFF
>-|TRBJ2-7|17|TRBV7-8|-
TGTGCCAGCAGCCCAATTTTGGGGCAGGGACTCTCCTACGAGCAGTACTTC
CASSPILGQGLSYEQYF
>-|TRBJ1-1|15|TRBV11-2|-
TGTGCCAGCAGCCCTAGTCTAGGGTGGTACACTGAAGCTTTCTTT
CASSPSLGWYTEAFF
>-|TRBJ2-1|12|TRBV7-6|-
TGTGCCAGCAGCTTAGGGTTGAATGAGCAGTTCTTC
CASSLGLNEQFF
>-|TRBJ1-4|16|TRBV5-1|-
TGCGCCAGCAGCCAGGGACCTTGGGGGGGCGAGGAAAAACTGTTTTTT
CASSQGPWGGEEKLFF